These 15 T cell receptor beta chains originate from one sample sequenced in a study of shared clonotypes between healthy human individuals (dated by TCRdb to 2019 to 2021). The library was produced with the immunoSEQ multiplex PCR assay. TCRdb took this table from immuneACCESS and kept in-frame rearrangements with V and J called. Such tables lack part of the clones; where checked against another copy, unresolved V genes explain under half of the gap, and the rest is unexplained. Within this sample are more than 900,000 clones, with roughly 74% of them counted one time only. Around 0.6% of the sample rests with the top ten. The source material was memory CD4+ T cells from PBMCs. In light of the paper, this sample's cell subset or site label describes: CD45RA-negative fraction. The source of these receptors is a man aged 18 to 30 in good health. Some clones in this sample may be carry-over from other donors' samples.

The chain recombines TRBV5-1 with TRBJ1-1; TRBD1 matches at 9 bases. V trimming: 8 bases; J trimming: 1 base; junction bases outside the gene matches: 6. The CDR3 is made up of 14 amino acids. The V gene's germline CDR1 is SGHRS and CDR2 YFSETQ. Here the CDR3 DNA reads TGCGCCAGTAGGACAGGGGAATGGAACACTGAAGCTTTCTTT. Protein product: CASRTGEWNTEAFF.

This clone has a count of ten or more. Other DNA sequences within the sample encode an identical CDR3. The chain employs TRBV29-1 and TRBJ1-1; tentative D call: TRBD1 (6 bases). CDR1 SQVTM and CDR2 ANQGSEA come from the germline V gene. The CDR3 is 11 amino acids. With 6 bases removed from V and 5 bases from J, the gap between germline ends came to 10 bases. CDR3 loop: CSVSGDTEAFF. Here the CDR3 DNA reads TGCAGCGTATCAGGGGATACTGAAGCTTTCTTT. Using reference TRBV29-1 and TRBJ1-1 for the parts outside the CDR3, the full variable domain is SAVISQKPSRDICQRGTSLTIQCQVDSQVTMMFWYRQQPGQSLTLIATANQGSEATYESGFVIDKFPISRPNLTFSTLTVSNMSPEDSSIYLCSVSGDTEAFFGQGTRLTVV.

The V gene is TRBV14, the J gene TRBJ2-5, with a possible D match to TRBD1 (6 bases). Germline V gene data show CDR1 as SGHDN and CDR2 as FVKESK. V lost 2 bases, J lost 4 bases, and 14 bases lay in between. The CDR3 has 15 amino acids. CDR3 in amino acids: CASSQNRAGRETQYF. In DNA form, the CDR3 reads TGTGCCAGCAGCCAAAACAGGGCTGGTAGAGAGACCCAGTACTTC.

The chain has TRBV5-6 and TRBJ2-5, with 10 bases lining up with TRBD2. The ends lost 1 base at V and 4 bases at J; junction bases unmatched: 7. Germline CDR1 and CDR2: SGHDT and YYEEEE. The CDR3 extends over 16 amino acids. In DNA, the CDR3 is TGTGCCAGCAGCTTGCTAGCGGGAGTTGTGGGAGAGACCCAGTACTTC. Amino acids: CASSLLAGVVGETQYF.

Note on this clone: A far larger clone is a single base away, which makes a read error likely. This rearrangement joins TRBV6-6 to TRBJ2-3; D might be TRBD2 (6 bases). This CDR3 comprises 14 residues. Germline lookup yields CDR1 MNHNY and CDR2 SVGAGI (reference sequence). The V and J ends lost 10 bases and 5 bases respectively, with 19 bases between them. The CDR3 loop is CATQSYMRGDTQYF. CDR3 in DNA: TGTGCCACTCAAAGCTACATGCGGGGAGATACGCAGTATTTT.

J is TRBJ2-1 and V is TRBV11-2; D possibly corresponds to TRBD2 (5 bases). The CDR3 contains 13 residues. Trimming cost V 8 bases and J 8 bases, with 16 bases left between them. Per germline, CDR1 SGHAT and CDR2 FQNNGV. In DNA form, the CDR3 reads TGTGCCAGCGGCTCCCAGCGCGGGCATGAGCAGTTCTTC. Its protein is CASGSQRGHEQFF.

This clone was observed many times. The chain joins TRBV19 to TRBJ2-1, with a weak D call TRBD2 (6 bases). The CDR3 totals 17 residues. V was shortened by 5 bases and J by 3 bases, with 20 bases between the two germline ends. Germline V CDR1 and CDR2: LNHDA, SQIVND (reference sequence). The CDR3 region has the DNA TGTGCCAGTAGTTCCGGACGGCTGGGAGGACGCTACAATGAGCAGTTCTTC. Translation gives CASSSGRLGGRYNEQFF.

The rearrangement links TRBV10-3 to TRBJ2-3, with D perhaps TRBD1 (5 bases). Germline assignment: CDR1 ENHRY and CDR2 SYGVKD. The CDR3 consists of 14 residues. V was clipped by 5 bases and J by 4 bases, with 13 bases between them. The CDR3 reads CAISLSGSADTQYF. For the CDR3, the DNA is TGTGCCATCAGTTTATCAGGGTCCGCAGATACGCAGTATTTT.

Notes on this clone: The sample contains more than one DNA sequence encoding this CDR3. The chain is built from TRBV29-1 and TRBJ2-3; D is unclear. CDR1 and CDR2 from the germline V gene are SQVTM and ANQGSEA. V lost 4 bases and J lost 0, with 5 bases in between. The CDR3 is 12 residues long. DNA for the CDR3: TGCAGCGTTGTACGGAGCACAGATACGCAGTATTTT. Translating it yields CSVVRSTDTQYF.

The chain employs TRBV6-6 and TRBJ2-5; D is unresolved. This CDR3 has 13 amino acids. Trimming removed 4 bases at V and 1 base at J, with 7 bases between. CDR1 and CDR2 from the germline V gene are MNHNY and SVGAGI (reference sequence). CDR3 in amino acids: CASSWQSQETQYF. CDR3 nucleotide sequence: TGTGCCAGCAGTTGGCAGTCCCAAGAGACCCAGTACTTC.

The CDR3 spells CAWSVRREAGAPGEQYF. The CDR3 DNA reads as TGTGCCTGGAGTGTCCGACGGGAGGCGGGAGCTCCGGGGGAGCAGTACTTC. The chain combines TRBV30 with TRBJ2-7, with 7 bases identical to TRBD2. Per germline, CDR1 GTSNPN and CDR2 SVGIG (reference sequence). V lost 0 bases to trimming and J lost 7 bases; unmatched junction nucleotides: 18. There are 17 residues in the CDR3.

The CDR3 sequence is CASSQEWYGNQPQHF. DNA for the CDR3: TGCGCCAGCAGCCAAGAATGGTACGGCAATCAGCCCCAGCATTTT. The chain has TRBV4-3 and TRBJ1-5, with D uncertain. The CDR3 sequence is 15 residues long. Germline V gives CDR1 LGHNA, CDR2 YSLEER. V gave up 0 bases and J gave up 2 bases, with 8 bases separating them.

The chain joins TRBV6-1 to TRBJ2-7; TRBD2 aligns across 12 bases. CDR3 size: 16 residues. CDR1 is MNHNS, CDR2 SASEGT, per germline. V lost 4 bases to trimming and J lost 4 bases; unmatched junction nucleotides: 8. The CDR3 bases are TGTGCCAGCAGTGCCTCTAGCGGGAGGGTAGCGTACGAGCAGTACTTC. It encodes CASSASSGRVAYEQYF.

The rearrangement links TRBV5-1 to TRBJ1-2; D unclear. This CDR3 is built from 13 residues. From germline, CDR1 is SGHRS and CDR2 YFSETQ. The V end lost 6 bases, the J end lost 5 bases, and 14 bases lay between the germline ends. The CDR3 sequence is CASNSNPGYGYTF. CDR3 DNA: TGCGCCAGCAACTCCAACCCGGGGTATGGCTACACCTTC.

This clone has a single count. The gene calls are TRBV5-4 and TRBJ2-1, with a tentative D call TRBD1 (6 bases). The CDR3 is made up of 15 amino acids. V was trimmed by 4 bases and J by 0 bases, leaving 11 bases between them. Per germline, CDR1 SGHNT and CDR2 YYREEE (reference sequence). Here the CDR3 reads CASSQTGPSYNEQFF. The CDR3 DNA is TGTGCCAGCAGCCAGACAGGTCCCTCCTACAATGAGCAGTTCTTC.